This T cell receptor beta chain was recorded in a study of T-cell memory formation after mild COVID-19. This clonotype was counted between two and nine times. TCRdb itself ran the 5' RACE reads through MiXCR, one entry per CDR3 protein. Here the sample spans hundreds of thousands of distinct CDR3 sequences, 8.2% being singletons. The CDR3 totals 14 residues. The germline V gene has CDR1 SGHTA and CDR2 FQGTGA. Trimming removed 5 bases from V and 4 bases from J, with 14 bases in between. The sequencing input was PBMCs or a T cell subset sorted from them (not recorded which). The receptor comes from a young man who had mild COVID-19 (a few samples of this study predate the infection). Cell type and time point are not known. The V and J genes are TRBV7-3 and TRBJ2-5; either TRBD1 or TRBD2 may supply D (5 bases each). CDR3 DNA sequence: TGTGCCAGCAGCCCTCGGGAAGGGGTAGAGACCCAGTACTTC. Translating gives CASSPREGVETQYF. Filled out from reference TRBV7-3 and TRBJ2-5, the complete variable domain reads GAGVSQTPSNKVTEKGKYVELRCDPISGHTALYWYRQSLGQGPEFLIYFQGTGAADDSGLPNDRFFAVRPEGSVSTLKIQRTERGDSAVYLCASSPREGVETQYFGPGTRLLVL.